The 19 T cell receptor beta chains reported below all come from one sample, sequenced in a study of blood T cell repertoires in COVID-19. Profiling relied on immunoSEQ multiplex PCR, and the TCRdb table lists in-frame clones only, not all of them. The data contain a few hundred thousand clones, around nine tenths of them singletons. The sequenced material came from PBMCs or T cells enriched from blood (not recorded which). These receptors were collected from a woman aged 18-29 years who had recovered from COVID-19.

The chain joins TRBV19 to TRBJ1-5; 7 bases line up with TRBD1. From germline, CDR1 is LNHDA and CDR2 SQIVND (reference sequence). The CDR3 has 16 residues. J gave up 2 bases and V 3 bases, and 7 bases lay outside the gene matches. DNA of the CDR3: TGTGCCAGTAGTATTTTCGACAGGGTGGGCAATCAGCCCCAGCATTTT. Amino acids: CASSIFDRVGNQPQHF.

CDR3 nucleotide sequence: TGCAGCGGGGGGGACGGGAGTCACACTGAAGCTTTCTTT. Its translation: CSGGDGSHTEAFF. J is TRBJ1-1 and V is TRBV29-1, with D perhaps TRBD1 (5 bases). CDR1 and CDR2 from the germline V gene are SQVTM and ANQGSEA. The CDR3 consists of 13 residues. V lost 7 bases and J 3 bases, leaving 15 bases between the germline ends.

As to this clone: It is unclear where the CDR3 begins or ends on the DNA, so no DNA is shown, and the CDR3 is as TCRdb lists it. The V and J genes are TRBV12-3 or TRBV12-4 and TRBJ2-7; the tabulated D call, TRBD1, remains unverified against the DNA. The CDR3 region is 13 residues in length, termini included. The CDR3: CASSSSTGGEQYF.

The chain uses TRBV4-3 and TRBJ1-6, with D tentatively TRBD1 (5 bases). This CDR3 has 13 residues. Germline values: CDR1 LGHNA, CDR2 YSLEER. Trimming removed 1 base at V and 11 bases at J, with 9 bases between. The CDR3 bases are TGCGCCAGCAGCCAAGGGGGCTGGGCACCCCTCCACTTT. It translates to CASSQGGWAPLHF.

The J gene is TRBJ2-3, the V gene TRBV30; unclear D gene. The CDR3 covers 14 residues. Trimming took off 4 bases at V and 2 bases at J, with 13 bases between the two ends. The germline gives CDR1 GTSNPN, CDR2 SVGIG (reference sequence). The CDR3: CAWTAGNPTDTQYF. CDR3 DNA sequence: TGTGCCTGGACCGCAGGTAACCCCACAGATACGCAGTATTTT.

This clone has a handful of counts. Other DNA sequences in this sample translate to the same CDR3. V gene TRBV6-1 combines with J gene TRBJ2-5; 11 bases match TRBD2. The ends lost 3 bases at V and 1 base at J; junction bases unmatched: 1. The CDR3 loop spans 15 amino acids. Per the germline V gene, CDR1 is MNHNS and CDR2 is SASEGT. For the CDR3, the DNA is TGTGCCAGCAGTGAGCTAGCGGGGGGCCAAGAGACCCAGTACTTC. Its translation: CASSELAGGQETQYF.

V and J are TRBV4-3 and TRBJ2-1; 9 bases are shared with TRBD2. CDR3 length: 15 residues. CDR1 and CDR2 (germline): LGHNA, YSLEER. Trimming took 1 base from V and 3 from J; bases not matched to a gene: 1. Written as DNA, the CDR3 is TGCGCCAGCAGCCAAGGACTAGCGGACTACAATGAGCAGTTCTTC. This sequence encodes CASSQGLADYNEQFF.

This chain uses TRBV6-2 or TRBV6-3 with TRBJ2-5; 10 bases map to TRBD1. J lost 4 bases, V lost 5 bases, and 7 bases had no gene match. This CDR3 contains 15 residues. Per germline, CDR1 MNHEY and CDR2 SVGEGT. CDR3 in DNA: TGTGCCAGCAGTAGAGGGGACAGGGGTTCAGAGACCCAGTACTTC. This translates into CASSRGDRGSETQYF.

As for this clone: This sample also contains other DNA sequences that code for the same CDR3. CDR3 sequence (DNA): TGTGCCAGCAGCGTAGGCGGGGGTGACTATGGCTACACCTTC. Translated: CASSVGGGDYGYTF. This chain uses TRBV9 with TRBJ1-2; possibly TRBD1 for D (5 bases). There are 14 residues in the CDR3. CDR1 is SGDLS and CDR2 is YYNGEE in the germline V gene. V lost 0 bases, J lost 3 bases, and 9 bases lay in between.

The CDR3 region has the DNA TGTGCCAGCAGCCCCAGGGGGCTGGACTATGGCTACACCTTC. Amino acids: CASSPRGLDYGYTF. The V call is TRBV7-9, the J call TRBJ1-2; 8 bases line up with TRBD1. The CDR3 has 14 residues. In germline, CDR1 is SEHNR, CDR2 FQNEAQ (reference sequence). The junction had 5 bases not matched to a gene; V was cut back by 5 bases and J by 3 bases. The whole variable domain, filled in from reference TRBV7-9 and TRBJ1-2, reads DTGVSQNPRHKITKRGQNVTFRCDPISEHNRLYWYRQTLGQGPEFLTYFQNEAQLEKSRLLSDRFSAERPKGSFSTLEIQRTEQGDSAMYLCASSPRGLDYGYTFGSGTRLTVV.

Here the CDR3 reads CASCRGSYEQYF. CDR3 nucleotides: TGTGCCAGCTGTAGGGGTTCCTACGAGCAGTACTTC. This chain joins TRBV27 and TRBJ2-7; a weak D match, TRBD1 (5 bases). Trimming took 8 bases from V and 1 from J, leaving 9 bases between them. CDR1 is MNHEY, CDR2 SMNVEV, per germline (reference sequence). This CDR3 spans 12 amino acids.

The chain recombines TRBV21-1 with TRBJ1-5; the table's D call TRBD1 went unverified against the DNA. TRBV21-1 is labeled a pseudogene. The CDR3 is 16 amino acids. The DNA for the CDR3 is TGTGCCAGCAGCAAACAGGACAGGGGGCACAATCAGCCCCAGCATTTT. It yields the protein CASSKQDRGHNQPQHF.

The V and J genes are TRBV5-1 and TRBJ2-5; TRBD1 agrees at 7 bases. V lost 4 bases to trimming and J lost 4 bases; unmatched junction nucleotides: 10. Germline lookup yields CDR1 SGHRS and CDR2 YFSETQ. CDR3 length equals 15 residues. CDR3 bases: TGCGCCAGCAGCGCCTCGACAGGGATAGGAGAGACCCAGTACTTC. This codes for CASSASTGIGETQYF.

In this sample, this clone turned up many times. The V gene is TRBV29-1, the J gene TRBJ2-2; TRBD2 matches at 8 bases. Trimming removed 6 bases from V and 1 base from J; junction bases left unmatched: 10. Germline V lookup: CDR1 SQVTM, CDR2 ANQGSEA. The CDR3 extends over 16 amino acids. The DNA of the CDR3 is TGCAGCGTCCGTAAAGCGGGGGCCTTGAACACCGGGGAGCTGTTTTTT. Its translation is CSVRKAGALNTGELFF.

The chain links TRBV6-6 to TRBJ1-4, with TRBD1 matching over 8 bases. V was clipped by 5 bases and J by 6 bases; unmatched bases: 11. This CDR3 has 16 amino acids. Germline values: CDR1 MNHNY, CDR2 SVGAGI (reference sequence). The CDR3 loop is CASSRRKVQGDEKLFF. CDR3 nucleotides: TGTGCCAGCAGTCGCCGAAAGGTACAGGGGGATGAAAAACTGTTTTTT.

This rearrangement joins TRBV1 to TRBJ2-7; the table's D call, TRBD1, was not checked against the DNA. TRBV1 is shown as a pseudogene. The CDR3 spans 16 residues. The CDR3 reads CTSPSLCCQGAHEQYF. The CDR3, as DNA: TGCACCAGCCCCAGCCTATGTTGCCAGGGGGCCCACGAGCAGTACTTC.

CDR3 bases: TGTGCCAGCTCACCTCCGGGACAGGGTGTTTCCTACGAGCAGTACTTC. Its translation: CASSPPGQGVSYEQYF. The chain recombines TRBV18 with TRBJ2-7, with 9 bases lining up with TRBD1. Trimming cost V 3 bases and J 1 base; bases outside gene matches: 7. The CDR3 spans 16 residues. CDR1 KGHSH and CDR2 LQKENI come from the germline V gene. The full variable domain, with the rest looked up from reference TRBV18 and TRBJ2-7, is NAGVMQNPRHLVRRRGQEARLRCSPMKGHSHVYWYRQLPEEGLKFMVYLQKENIIDESGMPKERFSAEFPKEGPSILRIQQVVRGDSAAYFCASSPPGQGVSYEQYFGPGTRLTVT.

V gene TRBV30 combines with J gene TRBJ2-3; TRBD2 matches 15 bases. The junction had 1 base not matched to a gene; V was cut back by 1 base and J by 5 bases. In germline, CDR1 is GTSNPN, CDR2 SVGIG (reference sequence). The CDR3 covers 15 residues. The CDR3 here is CAWSGTSGGGDTQYF. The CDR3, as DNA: TGTGCCTGGAGTGGGACTAGCGGGGGGGGAGATACGCAGTATTTT.

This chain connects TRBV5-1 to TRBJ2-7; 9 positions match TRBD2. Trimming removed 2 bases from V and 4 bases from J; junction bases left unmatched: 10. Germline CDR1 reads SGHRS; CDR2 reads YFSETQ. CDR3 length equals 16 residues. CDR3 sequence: CASSFGFAGGHYEQYF. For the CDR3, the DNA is TGCGCCAGCAGCTTCGGTTTCGCGGGGGGGCATTACGAGCAGTACTTC. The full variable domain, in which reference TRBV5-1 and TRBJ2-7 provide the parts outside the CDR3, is KAGVTQTPRYLIKTRGQQVTLSCSPISGHRSVSWYQQTPGQGLQFLFEYFSETQRNKGNFPGRFSGRQFSNSRSEMNVSTLELGDSALYLCASSFGFAGGHYEQYFGPGTRLTVT.